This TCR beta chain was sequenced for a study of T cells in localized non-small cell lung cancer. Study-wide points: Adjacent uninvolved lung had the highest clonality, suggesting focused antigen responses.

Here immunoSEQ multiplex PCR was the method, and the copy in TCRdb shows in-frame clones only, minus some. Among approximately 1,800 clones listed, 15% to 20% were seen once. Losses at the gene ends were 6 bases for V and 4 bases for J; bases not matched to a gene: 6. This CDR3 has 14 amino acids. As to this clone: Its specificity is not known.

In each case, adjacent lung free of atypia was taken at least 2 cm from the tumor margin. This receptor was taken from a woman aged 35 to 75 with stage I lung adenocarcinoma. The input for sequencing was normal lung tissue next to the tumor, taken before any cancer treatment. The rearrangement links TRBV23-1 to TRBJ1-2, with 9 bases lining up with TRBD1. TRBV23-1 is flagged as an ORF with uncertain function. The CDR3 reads CASSGGTGIYGYTF. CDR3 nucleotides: TGCGCCAGCAGCGGGGGGACAGGGATCTATGGCTACACCTTC.